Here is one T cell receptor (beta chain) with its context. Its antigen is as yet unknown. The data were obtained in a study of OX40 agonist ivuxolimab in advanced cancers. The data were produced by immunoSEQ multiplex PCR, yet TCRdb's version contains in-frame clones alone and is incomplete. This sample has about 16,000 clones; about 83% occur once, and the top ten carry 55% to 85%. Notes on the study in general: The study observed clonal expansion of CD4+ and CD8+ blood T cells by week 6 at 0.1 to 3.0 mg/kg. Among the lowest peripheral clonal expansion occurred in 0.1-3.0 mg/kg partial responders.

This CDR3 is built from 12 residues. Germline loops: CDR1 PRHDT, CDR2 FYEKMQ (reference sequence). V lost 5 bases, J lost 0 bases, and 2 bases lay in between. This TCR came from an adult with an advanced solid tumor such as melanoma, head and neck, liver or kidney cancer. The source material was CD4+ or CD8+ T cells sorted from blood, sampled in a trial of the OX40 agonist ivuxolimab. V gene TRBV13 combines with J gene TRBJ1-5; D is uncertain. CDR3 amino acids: CASSNSNQPQHF. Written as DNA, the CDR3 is TGTGCCAGCAGCAATAGCAATCAGCCCCAGCATTTT.